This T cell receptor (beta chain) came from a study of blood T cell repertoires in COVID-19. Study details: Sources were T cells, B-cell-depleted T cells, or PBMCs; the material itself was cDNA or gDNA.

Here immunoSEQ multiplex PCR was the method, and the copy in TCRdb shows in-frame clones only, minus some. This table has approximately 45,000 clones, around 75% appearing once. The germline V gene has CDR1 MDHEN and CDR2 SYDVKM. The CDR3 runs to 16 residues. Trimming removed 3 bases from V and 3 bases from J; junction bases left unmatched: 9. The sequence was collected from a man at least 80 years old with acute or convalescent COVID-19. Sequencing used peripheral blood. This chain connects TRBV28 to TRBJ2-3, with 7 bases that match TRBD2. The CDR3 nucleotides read TGTGCCAGCAGTTTCCTCGGCGGGAGAGGGACAGATACGCAGTATTTT. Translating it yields CASSFLGGRGTDTQYF.